The 21 T cell receptor beta chains given below trace back to one sample, sequenced in a study of shared clonotypes between healthy human individuals. Data came from immunoSEQ multiplex PCR; TCRdb stores just in-frame clones and leaves some out. Seen here are roughly 1,500,000 clones, approximately 98.5% observed once, and the top ten hold around 0.38%. Sequences were obtained from naive CD4+ T cells sorted from blood. Specified subset: CD45RA+ positively selected. These receptors all come from a man aged 25-45 years in good health.

The gene calls are TRBV6-6 and TRBJ1-2, with D maybe TRBD1 (6 bases). CDR1 is MNHNY and CDR2 is SVGAGI in the germline V gene (reference sequence). The CDR3 spans 14 residues. Between the trimmed V and J ends, which lost 5 bases and 4 bases, there was a span of 14 bases. The CDR3 region is CASSHRQASYGYTF. CDR3 coding DNA: TGTGCCAGCAGTCACAGACAGGCGAGCTATGGCTACACCTTC.

V usage is TRBV23-1 and J usage is TRBJ2-1; 8 nucleotides align to TRBD2. TRBV23-1 is marked as an open reading frame, function uncertain. With 4 bases clipped from V and 10 bases from J, the junction kept 21 bases outside the gene matches. The length of the CDR3 is 18 residues. CDR3 amino acids: CASSLQAPAGVSSGEQFF. CDR3 bases: TGCGCCAGCAGTCTTCAGGCACCAGCGGGAGTATCTTCGGGGGAGCAGTTCTTC.

The chain is built from TRBV18 and TRBJ2-3; D remains unclear. This CDR3 spans 13 amino acids. Per the germline V gene, CDR1 is KGHSH and CDR2 is LQKENI. Trimming took off 3 bases at V and 2 bases at J, with 6 bases between the two ends. DNA of the CDR3: TGTGCCAGCTCACCGTCGAACACAGATACGCAGTATTTT. This gives the protein CASSPSNTDTQYF.

V is TRBV9 and J is TRBJ2-2; 10 bases are a match to TRBD2. Germline loops: CDR1 SGDLS, CDR2 YYNGEE. The CDR3 is made up of 16 amino acids. The V and J ends lost 3 bases and 1 base, in that order; junction bases with no gene match: 3. The DNA for the CDR3 is TGTGCCAGCAGCGAGACTAGCGGGCTGAACACCGGGGAGCTGTTTTTT. Translating gives CASSETSGLNTGELFF.

About this clone: This same CDR3 is encoded by further DNA sequences in the sample. The J gene is TRBJ2-2, the V gene TRBV27; TRBD2 matches at 9 bases. Germline values: CDR1 MNHEY, CDR2 SMNVEV (reference sequence). This CDR3 is built from 15 residues. Trimming cost V 2 bases and J 5 bases; bases outside gene matches: 3. The CDR3 spells CASSLLTSGTGELFF. Written as DNA, the CDR3 is TGTGCCAGCAGTTTACTTACTAGCGGGACCGGGGAGCTGTTTTTT.

The CDR3, as DNA: TGCGCCAGCAGCGCAGGACTAGCGGGAGGGGCAGATACGCAGTATTTT. This encodes CASSAGLAGGADTQYF. The chain joins TRBV5-1 to TRBJ2-3; 15 positions match TRBD2. Trimming took 4 bases from V and 4 from J; bases not matched to a gene: 4. Germline-derived CDR1 and CDR2 are SGHRS and YFSETQ. The CDR3 loop spans 16 amino acids.

This clone was seen a single time. The J gene is TRBJ1-4, the V gene TRBV28, with no clear D. The V gene's germline CDR1 is MDHEN and CDR2 SYDVKM. The CDR3 has 10 amino acids. The CDR3 region has the DNA TGTGGGACCGTCGGTGAAAAACTGTTTTTT. It translates to CGTVGEKLFF.

The chain uses TRBV11-2 and TRBJ1-5; D is uncertain. CDR1 is SGHAT, CDR2 FQNNGV, per germline. Trimming took 0 bases from V and 5 from J, leaving 2 bases between them. The length of the CDR3 is 12 residues. The CDR3 spells CASSLEDQPQHF. CDR3 sequence (DNA): TGTGCCAGCAGCTTAGAGGATCAGCCCCAGCATTTT.

This chain connects TRBV5-1 to TRBJ2-5, with D unclear. Trimming shortened V by 4 bases and J by 7 bases, and 11 bases separated the two germline ends. Germline V CDR1 and CDR2: SGHRS, YFSETQ. The CDR3 contains 12 residues. The CDR3 region is CASSPDFGTQYF. Written as DNA, the CDR3 is TGCGCCAGCAGCCCGGATTTTGGGACCCAGTACTTC. Full variable domain (outside the CDR3, taken from reference TRBV5-1 and TRBJ2-5): KAGVTQTPRYLIKTRGQQVTLSCSPISGHRSVSWYQQTPGQGLQFLFEYFSETQRNKGNFPGRFSGRQFSNSRSEMNVSTLELGDSALYLCASSPDFGTQYFGPGTRLLVL.

Details on this clone: Additional DNA sequences in this sample encode the identical CDR3. The CDR3 sequence: CASSLGVEQFF. DNA for the CDR3: TGTGCCAGCAGTTTAGGGGTTGAGCAGTTCTTC. The chain has TRBV28 and TRBJ2-1; D ambiguous. This CDR3 is built from 11 residues. Germline lookup yields CDR1 MDHEN and CDR2 SYDVKM. The germline V and J ends were trimmed by 2 bases and 9 bases, with 5 bases remaining between them.

V and J are TRBV6-5 and TRBJ1-2; D call uncertain. Germline-derived CDR1 and CDR2 are MNHEY and SVGAGI. V lost 5 bases, J lost 6 bases, and 7 bases lay in between. CDR3 length: 11 residues. The CDR3 nucleotides read TGTGCCAGCAGTCCCAAGCATGGCTACACCTTC. Translation: CASSPKHGYTF.

The chain recombines TRBV11-2 with TRBJ2-1, with a possible D match to TRBD2 (6 bases). CDR3 size: 15 residues. The germline V gene encodes CDR1 SGHAT and CDR2 FQNNGV. The V and J ends lost 2 bases and 3 bases respectively, with 11 bases between them. The CDR3 protein is CASSLFPGDYNEQFF. CDR3 bases: TGTGCCAGCAGCTTATTCCCGGGGGACTACAATGAGCAGTTCTTC.

The V gene is TRBV9, the J gene TRBJ2-3, with 8 bases lining up with TRBD2. J lost 0 bases, V lost 3 bases, and 6 bases had no gene match. CDR1 SGDLS and CDR2 YYNGEE come from the germline V gene. The CDR3 extends over 16 amino acids. The CDR3 DNA follows: TGTGCCAGCAGCGCCCGACTAGCGACTAGCACAGATACGCAGTATTTT. Translated, it gives CASSARLATSTDTQYF. Full variable domain (outside the CDR3, taken from reference TRBV9 and TRBJ2-3): DSGVTQTPKHLITATGQRVTLRCSPRSGDLSVYWYQQSLDQGLQFLIQYYNGEERAKGNILERFSAQQFPDLHSELNLSSLELGDSALYFCASSARLATSTDTQYFGPGTRLTVL.

The V and J genes are TRBV2 and TRBJ2-1; TRBD2 matches 8 bases. There are 16 residues in the CDR3. V was pared by 3 bases and J by 0 bases, with 4 bases of the junction left unmatched. CDR1 and CDR2 from the germline V gene are SNHLY and FYNNEI. The CDR3 loop is CASSDLGTSSYNEQFF. For the CDR3, the DNA is TGTGCCAGCAGTGACCTCGGGACTAGCTCCTACAATGAGCAGTTCTTC.

The rearrangement joins TRBV7-9 to TRBJ2-5, with 9 bases that match TRBD2. Germline V gene data show CDR1 as SEHNR and CDR2 as FQNEAQ (reference sequence). The CDR3 loop spans 18 amino acids. The ends lost 4 bases at V and 4 bases at J; junction bases unmatched: 16. DNA of the CDR3: TGTGCCAGCAGCTCTCCAGCCGGGACTAGCTTCGTGGGAGAGACCCAGTACTTC. It translates to CASSSPAGTSFVGETQYF.

V and J are TRBV28 and TRBJ2-7; TRBD2 matches 9 bases. This CDR3 is 16 amino acids long. V shed 4 bases and J 3 bases; nucleotides not matched to a gene: 10. Germline CDR1 and CDR2: MDHEN and SYDVKM. Written as DNA, the CDR3 is TGTGCCAGCAGTTCGGGGGTAGCGGGAGATTTCTACGAGCAGTACTTC. Protein sequence: CASSSGVAGDFYEQYF. The entire variable domain, with the rest obtained from reference TRBV28 and TRBJ2-7, is as follows: DVKVTQSSRYLVKRTGEKVFLECVQDMDHENMFWYRQDPGLGLRLIYFSYDVKMKEKGDIPEGYSVSREKKERFSLILESASTNQTSMYLCASSSGVAGDFYEQYFGPGTRLTVT.

The V call is TRBV7-9, the J call TRBJ1-1; D not certain. The V end was cut by 4 bases, the J end by 6 bases, with 18 bases between. Germline assignment: CDR1 SEHNR and CDR2 FQNEAQ (reference sequence). The CDR3 runs 15 residues. The CDR3 nucleotides are TGTGCCAGCAGCTCTCCGGCCTCATCTGGTGCTGAAGCTTTCTTT. Protein sequence: CASSSPASSGAEAFF.

This rearrangement joins TRBV18 to TRBJ2-1; 13 bases agree with TRBD2. Germline values: CDR1 KGHSH, CDR2 LQKENI. Losses at the gene ends were 6 bases for V and 4 bases for J; bases not matched to a gene: 9. The length of the CDR3 is 17 residues. The CDR3, as DNA: TGTGCCAGCTCCCCGGGACTAGCGGGATTCAATTACAATGAGCAGTTCTTC. Translating it yields CASSPGLAGFNYNEQFF.

The J gene is TRBJ1-5, the V gene TRBV6-5; D remains ambiguous. CDR3 length: 16 residues. V was clipped by 4 bases and J by 0 bases, with 13 bases between them. The germline V gene encodes CDR1 MNHEY and CDR2 SVGAGI. CDR3: CASSSGPVYSNQPQHF. The CDR3 DNA is TGTGCCAGCAGTTCTGGCCCAGTTTATAGCAATCAGCCCCAGCATTTT.

The chain combines TRBV15 with TRBJ2-5; TRBD2 is a possible D gene (6 bases). The CDR3 is made up of 12 amino acids. V was clipped by 8 bases and J by 5 bases, with 12 bases between them. Per the germline V gene, CDR1 is LNHNV and CDR2 is YYDKDF (reference sequence). The CDR3 DNA sequence: TGTGCCACCGCACGGAGGGCGGAGACCCAGTACTTC. This sequence encodes CATARRAETQYF. Complete variable domain (other parts from reference TRBV15 and TRBJ2-5): DAMVIQNPRYQVTQFGKPVTLSCSQTLNHNVMYWYQQKSSQAPKLLFHYYDKDFNNEADTPDNFQSRRPNTSFCFLDIRSPGLGDTAMYLCATARRAETQYFGPGTRLLVL.

The V gene is TRBV6-5, the J gene TRBJ1-2, with D possibly being TRBD1 (5 bases). The germline gives CDR1 MNHEY, CDR2 SVGAGI. V was trimmed by 0 bases and J by 2 bases, leaving 10 bases between them. The CDR3 spans 15 residues. The CDR3: CASSYSPRDNYGYTF. The CDR3 DNA follows: TGTGCCAGCAGTTACTCACCCCGGGACAACTATGGCTACACCTTC.